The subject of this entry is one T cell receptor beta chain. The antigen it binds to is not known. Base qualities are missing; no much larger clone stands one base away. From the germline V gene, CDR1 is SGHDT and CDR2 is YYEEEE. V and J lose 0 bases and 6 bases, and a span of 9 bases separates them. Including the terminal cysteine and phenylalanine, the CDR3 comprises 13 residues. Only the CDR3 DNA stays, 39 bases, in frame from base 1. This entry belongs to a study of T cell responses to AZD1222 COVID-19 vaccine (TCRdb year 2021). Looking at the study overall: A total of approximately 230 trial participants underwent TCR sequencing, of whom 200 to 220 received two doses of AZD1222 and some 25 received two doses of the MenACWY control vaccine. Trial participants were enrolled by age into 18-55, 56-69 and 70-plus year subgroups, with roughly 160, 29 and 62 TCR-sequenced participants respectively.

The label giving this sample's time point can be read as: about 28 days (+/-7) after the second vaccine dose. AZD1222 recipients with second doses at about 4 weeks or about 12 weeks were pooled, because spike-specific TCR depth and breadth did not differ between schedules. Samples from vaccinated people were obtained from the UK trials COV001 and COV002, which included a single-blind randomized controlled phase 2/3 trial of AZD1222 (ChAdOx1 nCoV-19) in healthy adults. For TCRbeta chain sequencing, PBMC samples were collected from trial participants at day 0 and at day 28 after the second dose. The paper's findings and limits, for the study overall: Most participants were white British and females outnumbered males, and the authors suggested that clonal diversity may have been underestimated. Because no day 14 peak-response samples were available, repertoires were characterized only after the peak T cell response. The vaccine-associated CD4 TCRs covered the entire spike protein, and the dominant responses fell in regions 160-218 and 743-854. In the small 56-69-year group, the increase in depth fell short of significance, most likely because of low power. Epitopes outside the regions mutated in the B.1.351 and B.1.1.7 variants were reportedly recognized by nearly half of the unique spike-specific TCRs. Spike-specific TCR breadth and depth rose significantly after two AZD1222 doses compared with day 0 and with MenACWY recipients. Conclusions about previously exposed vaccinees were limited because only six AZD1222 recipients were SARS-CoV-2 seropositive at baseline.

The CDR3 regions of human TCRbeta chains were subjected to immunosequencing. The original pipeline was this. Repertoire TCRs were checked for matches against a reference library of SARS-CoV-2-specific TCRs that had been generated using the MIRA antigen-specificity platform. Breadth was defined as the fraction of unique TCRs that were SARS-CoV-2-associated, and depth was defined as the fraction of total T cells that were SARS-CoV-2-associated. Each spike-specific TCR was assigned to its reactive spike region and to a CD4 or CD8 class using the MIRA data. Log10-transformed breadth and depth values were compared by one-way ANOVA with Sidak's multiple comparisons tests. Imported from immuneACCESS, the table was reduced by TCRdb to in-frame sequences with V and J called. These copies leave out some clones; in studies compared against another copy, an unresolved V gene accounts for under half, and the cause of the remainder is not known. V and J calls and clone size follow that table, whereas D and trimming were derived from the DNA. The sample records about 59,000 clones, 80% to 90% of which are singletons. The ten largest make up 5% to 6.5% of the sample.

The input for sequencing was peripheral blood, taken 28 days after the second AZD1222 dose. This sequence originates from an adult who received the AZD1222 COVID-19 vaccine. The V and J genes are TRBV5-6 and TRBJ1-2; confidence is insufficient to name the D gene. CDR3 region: CASSLGRKNGYTF. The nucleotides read TGTGCCAGCAGCTTGGGACGGAAAAATGGCTACACCTTC.